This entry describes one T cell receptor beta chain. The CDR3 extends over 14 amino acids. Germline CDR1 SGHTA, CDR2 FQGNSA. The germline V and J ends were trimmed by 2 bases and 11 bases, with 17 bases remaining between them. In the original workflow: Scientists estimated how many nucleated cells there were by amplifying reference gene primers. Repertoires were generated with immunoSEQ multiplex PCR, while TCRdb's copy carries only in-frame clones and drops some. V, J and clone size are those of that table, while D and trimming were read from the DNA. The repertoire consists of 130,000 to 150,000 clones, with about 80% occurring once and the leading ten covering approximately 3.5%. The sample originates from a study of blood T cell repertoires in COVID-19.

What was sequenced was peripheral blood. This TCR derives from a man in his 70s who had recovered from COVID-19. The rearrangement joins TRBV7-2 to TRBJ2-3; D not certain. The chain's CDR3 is CASSLSSPLTRQYF. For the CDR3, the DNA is TGTGCCAGCAGCTTAAGTTCCCCCCTTACGAGGCAGTATTTT.